These 21 T cell receptor beta chains share one sample of origin, sequenced in a study of vaccination effects on CD4 cells after COVID-19. Generated by immunoSEQ multiplex PCR, the TCRdb table keeps only in-frame clones and is missing some. The sample contains about 24,000 clones, 76% of which appear only once. No antigen has been identified for these receptors. Before sequencing took place, the ViraFEST assay used viral peptide pools to expand antigen-specific CD4+ T cells. The culture ran for nine to ten days, and then CD4+ T cells were isolated. Nobody among the vaccine recipients had prior SARS-CoV-2 infection (nucleocapsid antibodies were negative). The sample here was CD4+ T cells from PBMCs cultured with HCoV-NL63 spike peptides, taken before COVID-19 vaccination. These receptors were obtained from a human donor who received a COVID-19 vaccine.

This clone was seen more than once but under ten times. The genes are TRBV2 and TRBJ2-7, with D uncertain. Germline values: CDR1 SNHLY, CDR2 FYNNEI. The CDR3 is made up of 13 amino acids. Trimming stripped 7 bases from V and 0 bases from J, with 10 bases between. CDR3: CASNGVFSYEQYF. DNA for the CDR3: TGTGCCAGCAACGGCGTATTCTCCTACGAGCAGTACTTC.

The chain links TRBV7-9 to TRBJ2-7; D is perhaps TRBD2 (7 bases). V dropped 3 bases and J dropped 3 bases, with 18 bases sitting between them. The CDR3 has 16 residues. Germline V gene sequence: CDR1 SEHNR, CDR2 FQNEAQ (reference sequence). The CDR3 sequence is CASSFGGGHGSYEQYF. The CDR3 DNA is TGTGCCAGCAGCTTCGGCGGGGGACACGGAAGCTACGAGCAGTACTTC.

CDR3 sequence: CAITENTGELFF. The DNA for the CDR3 is TGTGCCATCACGGAAAACACCGGGGAGCTGTTTTTT. The chain combines TRBV10-3 with TRBJ2-2, with D uncertain. This CDR3 is 12 amino acids long. V dropped 7 bases and J dropped 2 bases, with 5 bases sitting between them. Germline values: CDR1 ENHRY, CDR2 SYGVKD.

V gene TRBV5-1 combines with J gene TRBJ1-1; D is possibly TRBD1 (5 bases). Germline CDR1 reads SGHRS; CDR2 reads YFSETQ. Trimming pared 0 bases from V and 4 bases from J, leaving 13 bases between. The CDR3 loop spans 15 amino acids. The CDR3 nucleotides are TGCGCCAGCAGCTTGGGTGATACGCAGGGCACTGAAGCTTTCTTT. This codes for CASSLGDTQGTEAFF.

The chain couples TRBV27 to TRBJ2-1; 15 bases align to TRBD2. The V gene end was trimmed by 2 bases and the J gene end by 3 bases; junction bases not matched to a gene: 5. Germline V CDR1 and CDR2: MNHEY, SMNVEV (reference sequence). The CDR3 is 18 residues long. The CDR3 DNA reads TGTGCCAGCAGTTTAACCGGACTAGCGGGAGGGGGCTACAATGAGCAGTTCTTC. Protein sequence: CASSLTGLAGGGYNEQFF.

The chain is built from TRBV19 and TRBJ1-2; a possible D gene is TRBD1 (5 bases). The V gene's germline CDR1 is LNHDA and CDR2 SQIVND (reference sequence). CDR3 length: 15 amino acids. Trimming took off 3 bases at V and 5 bases at J, with 16 bases between the two ends. CDR3 bases: TGTGCCAGTAGTATCTCCAGGGCCGTACCTTATGGCTACACCTTC. Encoded protein: CASSISRAVPYGYTF.

The rearrangement links TRBV10-3 to TRBJ2-7; tentative D call: TRBD1 (6 bases). Germline CDR1 ENHRY, CDR2 SYGVKD. The length of the CDR3 is 14 residues. Trimming removed 0 bases from V and 5 bases from J, with 11 bases in between. The CDR3 loop is CAISESMQGNEQYF. The CDR3 nucleotides are TGTGCCATCAGTGAGTCGATGCAGGGGAACGAGCAGTACTTC.

The chain joins TRBV12-3 or TRBV12-4 to TRBJ1-2; a weak D match, TRBD1 (6 bases). Trimming cost V 4 bases and J 4 bases, with 10 bases left between them. There are 13 residues in the CDR3. CDR3 protein: CASSYTGSYGYTF. In nucleotides, the CDR3 is TGTGCCAGCAGTTATACAGGGTCCTATGGCTACACCTTC.

This clone was recorded once. This CDR3 reads CASSLALGLVPGEQYF. The CDR3 nucleotides read TGTGCCAGCAGTTTAGCGCTGGGGCTAGTCCCTGGGGAGCAGTACTTC. This chain connects TRBV28 to TRBJ2-7; perhaps TRBD1 as D (5 bases). Germline values: CDR1 MDHEN, CDR2 SYDVKM. There are 16 residues in the CDR3. Trimming cost V 2 bases and J 7 bases, with 21 bases left between them.

J is TRBJ2-2 and V is TRBV10-3; D remains ambiguous. Germline lookup yields CDR1 ENHRY and CDR2 SYGVKD. V was pared by 7 bases and J by 1 base, with 4 bases between. This CDR3 has 12 residues. DNA for the CDR3: TGTGCCATCATTGGGAACACCGGGGAGCTGTTTTTT. Protein: CAIIGNTGELFF.

This clone was recorded only once. The CDR3 spells CASSPVGGSVAGNTIYF. As DNA, the CDR3 is TGTGCCAGCAGCCCCGTAGGGGGTTCGGTTGCTGGAAACACCATATATTTT. The chain combines TRBV7-6 with TRBJ1-3; D might be TRBD1 (6 bases). CDR3 length equals 17 residues. Per the germline V gene, CDR1 is SGHVS and CDR2 is FNYEAQ. Trimming left V 5 bases short and J 2 bases short, with 19 bases between.

This rearrangement joins TRBV5-4 to TRBJ2-3, with 11 bases lining up with TRBD2. The CDR3 has 15 amino acids. V shed 7 bases, J shed 4 bases, and the junction held 8 bases outside the gene matches. CDR1 SGHNT and CDR2 YYREEE come from the germline V gene (reference sequence). The CDR3 DNA follows: TGTGCCAGCGCAAAGACTAGCGGGGTTTCAGATACGCAGTATTTT. This translates into CASAKTSGVSDTQYF. Looking up the rest from reference TRBV5-4 and TRBJ2-3 gives the full variable domain: ETGVTQSPTHLIKTRGQQVTLRCSSQSGHNTVSWYQQALGQGPQFIFQYYREEENGRGNFPPRFSGLQFPNYSSELNVNALELDDSALYLCASAKTSGVSDTQYFGPGTRLTVL.

The V and J genes are TRBV6-6 and TRBJ1-1; 9 bases align to TRBD1. The CDR3 runs 15 residues. In germline, CDR1 is MNHNY, CDR2 SVGAGI (reference sequence). V was clipped by 9 bases and J by 0 bases; unmatched bases: 8. The CDR3 DNA follows: TGTGCCAGTACGACAGGGGGGAGCATGAACACTGAAGCTTTCTTT. This encodes CASTTGGSMNTEAFF.

The count of this clone is one. The rearrangement joins TRBV7-2 to TRBJ1-1, with D uncertain. The germline CDR1 and CDR2 sequences are SGHTA and FQGNSA. CDR3 length equals 14 residues. V lost 4 bases and J 11 bases, leaving 20 bases between the germline ends. The CDR3 reads CASSSPPRVSAAFF. Here the CDR3 DNA reads TGTGCCAGCAGCTCCCCCCCCAGAGTTTCCGCGGCTTTCTTT. The whole variable domain, remainder taken from reference TRBV7-2 and TRBJ1-1, is GAGVSQSPSNKVTEKGKDVELRCDPISGHTALYWYRQSLGQGLEFLIYFQGNSAPDKSGLPSDRFSAERTGGSVSTLTIQRTQQEDSAVYLCASSSPPRVSAAFFGQGTRLTVV.

The chain recombines TRBV5-1 with TRBJ1-6, with TRBD1 matching 8 bases. This CDR3 spans 13 amino acids. In germline, CDR1 is SGHRS, CDR2 YFSETQ. Trimming at V came to 0 bases and at J to 19 bases, leaving 9 bases not matched to a gene. CDR3 nucleotides: TGCGCCAGCAGCTTGGACCTGGGACAGGAACTTCACTTT. Residues: CASSLDLGQELHF.

The V and J genes are TRBV4-2 and TRBJ2-2; unclear D gene. V dropped 0 bases and J dropped 0 bases, with 2 bases sitting between them. Germline V gene lookup returns CDR1 LGHNA and CDR2 YNFKEQ. The CDR3 contains 14 residues. The CDR3 loop reads CASSQDPNTGELFF. CDR3 coding DNA: TGTGCCAGCAGCCAAGATCCGAACACCGGGGAGCTGTTTTTT.

This rearrangement joins TRBV6-5 to TRBJ1-5; no definite D call. Germline CDR1 and CDR2: MNHEY and SVGAGI. The CDR3 covers 14 residues. Trimming removed 2 bases at V and 2 bases at J, with 7 bases between. The CDR3 nucleotides are TGTGCCAGCAGTTACAGGGCCGGCAATCAGCCCCAGCATTTT. The encoded protein is CASSYRAGNQPQHF.

J is TRBJ1-4 and V is TRBV5-4; 7 bases line up with TRBD1. With V trimmed by 0 bases and J by 10 bases, 6 bases remained unmatched. The CDR3 has 14 residues. Germline V gene sequence: CDR1 SGHNT, CDR2 YYREEE (reference sequence). In DNA form, the CDR3 reads TGTGCCAGCAGCTTGGGACAGGGTGGGGGAAAACTGTTTTTT. Translating it yields CASSLGQGGGKLFF.

This clone was detected once. V gene TRBV3-1 (or the pseudogene TRBV3-2) combines with J gene TRBJ2-7, with D unclear. CDR3 size: 14 residues. The germline CDR1 and CDR2 sequences are LGHDT and YNNKEL (reference sequence). V lost 0 bases and J lost 3, with 9 bases in between. The CDR3 is CASSQDPGSYEQYF. CDR3 nucleotides: TGTGCCAGCAGCCAAGATCCGGGCAGCTACGAGCAGTACTTC.

The chain is built from TRBV12-3 or TRBV12-4 and TRBJ2-7, with D possibly matching TRBD2 (6 bases). The CDR3 consists of 13 residues. The ends were cut back, 0 bases at V and 6 bases at J, with 9 bases in the middle. CDR3 sequence reads: CASSLAGGAEQYF. The DNA of the CDR3 is TGTGCCAGCAGTTTAGCTGGAGGGGCCGAGCAGTACTTC.

The chain joins TRBV3-1 (or the pseudogene TRBV3-2) to TRBJ2-2, with D unclear. In germline, CDR1 is LGHDT, CDR2 YNNKEL (reference sequence). This CDR3 is 13 amino acids long. Trimming took off 2 bases at V and 4 bases at J, with 5 bases between the two ends. As DNA, the CDR3 is TGTGCCAGCAGCCAATCCACCACCGGGGAGCTGTTTTTT. Its protein product is CASSQSTTGELFF.